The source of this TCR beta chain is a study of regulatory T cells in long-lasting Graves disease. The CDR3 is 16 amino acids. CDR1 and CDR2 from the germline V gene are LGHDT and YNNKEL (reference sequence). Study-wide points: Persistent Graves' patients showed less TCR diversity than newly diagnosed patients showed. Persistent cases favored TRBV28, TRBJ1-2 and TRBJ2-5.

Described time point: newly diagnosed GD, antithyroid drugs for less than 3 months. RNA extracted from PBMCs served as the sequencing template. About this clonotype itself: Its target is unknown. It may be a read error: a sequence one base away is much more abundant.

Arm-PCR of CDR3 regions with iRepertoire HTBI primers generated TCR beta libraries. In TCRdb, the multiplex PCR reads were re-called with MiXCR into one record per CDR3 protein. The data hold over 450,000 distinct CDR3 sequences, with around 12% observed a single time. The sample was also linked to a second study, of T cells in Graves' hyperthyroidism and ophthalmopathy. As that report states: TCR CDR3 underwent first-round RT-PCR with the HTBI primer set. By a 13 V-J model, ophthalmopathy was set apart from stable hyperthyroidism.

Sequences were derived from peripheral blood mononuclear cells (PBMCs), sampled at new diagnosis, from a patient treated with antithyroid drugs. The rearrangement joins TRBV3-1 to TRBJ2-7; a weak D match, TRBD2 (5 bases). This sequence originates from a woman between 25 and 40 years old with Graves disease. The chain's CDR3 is CASSPRGQRKTYEQCF. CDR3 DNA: TGTGCCAGCAGCCCCCGAGGGCAGCGGAAGACCTACGAGCAGTGCTTC.